The T cell receptor (beta chain) described here comes from a study of shared clonotypes between healthy human individuals. Sequencing was performed with immunoSEQ multiplex PCR; in TCRdb, only in-frame clones are kept and a portion is missing. Of fewer than 400,000 clones in the sample, over 65% were seen once. Germline V lookup: CDR1 SNHLY, CDR2 FYNNEI. This CDR3 contains 13 residues. The V gene lost 2 bases and the J gene lost 4 bases, with 6 bases spanning the gap. Worth noting for this clone: Its specificity is unknown.

Healthy HIV-negative adults without recent acute infections or vaccinations served as donors. Findings and limits, study-wide: A reduction in generation probabilities was seen for non-shared clonotypes relative to those shared by all four donors.

J is TRBJ2-1 and V is TRBV2; D gene ambiguous. This clonotype was sampled from a man aged 25 to 45 in good health. Specimen: memory CD4+ T cells sorted from blood. The subset was: CD45RA-negative fraction. CDR3 in amino acids: CASSETGYNEQFF. Written as DNA, the CDR3 is TGTGCCAGCAGTGAAACCGGATACAATGAGCAGTTCTTC.